The 12 T cell receptor beta chains below come from one sample, sequenced in a study of blood T cell repertoires in COVID-19. Some clones are missing from TCRdb's copy, which holds only in-frame ones; the method was immunoSEQ multiplex PCR. This table has about 380,000 clones, more than 75% appearing once. Material: peripheral blood. All receptors come from a human donor with acute or convalescent COVID-19. The donor label of this sample is uncertain.

The V gene is TRBV6-1, the J gene TRBJ2-5, with D maybe TRBD1 (5 bases). Germline values: CDR1 MNHNS, CDR2 SASEGT. CDR3 length: 14 amino acids. V gave up 2 bases and J gave up 2 bases, with 9 bases separating them. The CDR3 nucleotides read TGTGCCAGCAGTGAATTTGGGGCACAAGAGACCCAGTACTTC. This encodes CASSEFGAQETQYF.

The chain employs TRBV6-1 and TRBJ1-2; D is unclear. Germline CDR1 reads MNHNS; CDR2 reads SASEGT. V shed 2 bases and J shed 2 bases, with 12 bases lying between them. The CDR3 covers 15 residues. CDR3 DNA sequence: TGTGCCAGCAGTGAAAGTTTAACGGGGAACTATGGCTACACCTTC. It is translated as CASSESLTGNYGYTF.

This chain links TRBV6-4 with TRBJ1-5; D remains unclear. The CDR3 covers 14 residues. V was pared by 4 bases and J by 0 bases, with 7 bases between. Germline V CDR1 and CDR2: MRHNA, SNTAGT. CDR3 region: CASSVDYSNQPQHF. Written as DNA, the CDR3 is TGTGCCAGCAGTGTAGATTATAGCAATCAGCCCCAGCATTTT.

The chain uses TRBV5-4 and TRBJ2-6, with a tentative D call TRBD2 (5 bases). The V gene lost 4 bases and the J gene lost 3 bases, with 17 bases spanning the gap. CDR3 length: 17 amino acids. The germline gives CDR1 SGHNT, CDR2 YYREEE (reference sequence). The CDR3 region is CASSRKRHGVGANVLTF. The CDR3 DNA reads TGTGCCAGCAGCAGAAAACGTCACGGGGTTGGGGCCAACGTCCTGACTTTC.

The V gene is TRBV6-2 or TRBV6-3, the J gene TRBJ2-7; D not resolved. This CDR3 spans 13 amino acids. Between the trimmed V and J ends, which lost 3 bases and 2 bases, there was a span of 8 bases. From germline, CDR1 is MNHEY and CDR2 SVGEGT. CDR3 nucleotides: TGTGCCAGCAGTTATCCCCTAACCTACGAGCAGTACTTC. It specifies CASSYPLTYEQYF.

This clone is a singleton in its sample. V usage is TRBV4-1 and J usage is TRBJ2-2, with TRBD2 matching 14 bases. Germline V gene lookup returns CDR1 MGHRA and CDR2 YSYEKL. Losses at the gene ends were 2 bases for V and 5 bases for J; bases not matched to a gene: 7. The CDR3 runs to 18 residues. The CDR3: CASSQQPGLAGDTGELFF. DNA of the CDR3: TGCGCCAGCAGCCAACAACCGGGACTAGCGGGAGATACCGGGGAGCTGTTTTTT.

The chain employs TRBV11-2 and TRBJ2-1; 8 bases are shared with TRBD2. The CDR3 sequence is 14 residues long. Germline V CDR1 and CDR2: SGHAT, FQNNGV. The ends lost 3 bases at V and 15 bases at J; junction bases unmatched: 13. The CDR3 nucleotides are TGTGCCAGCAGCTTCCTTAAGCGGGAGCCGGTAAGGTTCTTC. Amino acids: CASSFLKREPVRFF.

This clone was observed a few times. The rearrangement uses TRBV6-1 and TRBJ2-7; maybe TRBD1 (6 bases). This CDR3 has 14 residues. The germline V and J ends were trimmed by 3 bases and 0 bases, with 9 bases remaining between them. Looked up from germline, CDR1 is MNHNS and CDR2 is SASEGT. CDR3 protein: CASSDGQFSYEQYF. CDR3 DNA sequence: TGTGCCAGCAGTGACGGACAGTTCTCCTACGAGCAGTACTTC.

In this sample, this clone turned up a few times. V gene TRBV7-9 combines with J gene TRBJ2-7; a weak D match, TRBD1 (6 bases). This CDR3 comprises 12 residues. Germline CDR1 and CDR2: SEHNR and FQNEAQ (reference sequence). Trimming took 5 bases from V and 4 from J, leaving 9 bases between them. CDR3 sequence: CASSEGQYEQYF. In nucleotides, the CDR3 is TGTGCCAGCAGCGAAGGACAGTACGAGCAGTACTTC.

V gene TRBV5-5 combines with J gene TRBJ1-5; D possibly corresponds to TRBD1 (5 bases). Germline CDR1 and CDR2: SGHKS and YYEKEE (reference sequence). This CDR3 spans 14 amino acids. V lost 4 bases, J lost 3 bases, and 11 bases lay in between. In nucleotides, the CDR3 is TGTGCCAGCAGCCGACAGTTGATCAATCAGCCCCAGCATTTT. As protein: CASSRQLINQPQHF.

The chain couples TRBV7-9 to TRBJ2-6; 7 bases map to TRBD1. Germline assignment: CDR1 SEHNR and CDR2 FQNEAQ (reference sequence). The length of the CDR3 is 15 residues. V was clipped by 1 base and J by 8 bases; unmatched bases: 5. CDR3 sequence: CASSLGRQGTNVLTF. The DNA for the CDR3 is TGTGCCAGCAGCTTAGGCCGACAGGGAACCAACGTCCTGACTTTC.

This rearrangement joins TRBV6-5 to TRBJ1-6, with 9 bases matching TRBD1. The CDR3 runs to 15 residues. The germline V gene has CDR1 MNHEY and CDR2 SVGAGI. The V segment lost 5 bases and the J segment 9 bases; nucleotides outside the gene matches: 8. This CDR3 reads CASSLRTGEGSPLHF. As DNA, the CDR3 is TGTGCCAGCAGTCTCCGGACAGGGGAAGGTTCACCCCTCCACTTT.